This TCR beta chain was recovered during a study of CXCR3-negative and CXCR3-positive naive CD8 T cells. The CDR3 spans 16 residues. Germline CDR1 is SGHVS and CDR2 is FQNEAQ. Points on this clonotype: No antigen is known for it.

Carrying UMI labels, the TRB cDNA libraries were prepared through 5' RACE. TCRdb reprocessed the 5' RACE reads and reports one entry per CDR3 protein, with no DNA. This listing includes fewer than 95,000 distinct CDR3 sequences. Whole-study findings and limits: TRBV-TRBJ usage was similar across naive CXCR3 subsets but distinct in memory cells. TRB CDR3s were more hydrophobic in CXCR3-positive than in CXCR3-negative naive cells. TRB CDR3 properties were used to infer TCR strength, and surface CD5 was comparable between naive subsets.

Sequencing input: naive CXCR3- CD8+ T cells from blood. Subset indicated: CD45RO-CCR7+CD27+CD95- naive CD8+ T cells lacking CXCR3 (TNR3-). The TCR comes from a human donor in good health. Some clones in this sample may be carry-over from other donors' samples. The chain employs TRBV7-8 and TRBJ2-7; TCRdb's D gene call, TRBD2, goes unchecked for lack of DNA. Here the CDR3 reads CASSMTSGGPGYEQYF.